Sequencing of this TCR beta chain was carried out in a study of T cell responses to AZD1222 COVID-19 vaccine. Measured with immunoSEQ multiplex PCR; TCRdb has only the in-frame clones, and not every one. The sample gives fewer than 200,000 clones, approximately 90% of which show up once; 4.3% is in the top ten. CDR3 length equals 13 residues. Germline lookup yields CDR1 LGHDT and CDR2 YNNKEL (reference sequence). The V end was cut by 0 bases, the J end by 7 bases, with 7 bases between. The receptor was derived from an adult who received the MenACWY meningococcal vaccine as a control. The V gene is TRBV3-1 (or the pseudogene TRBV3-2), the J gene TRBJ1-5, with D perhaps matching TRBD1 (5 bases). The sequences come from peripheral blood, collected 28 days after the second dose of the MenACWY control vaccine. The CDR3 reads CASSQDPGQPQHF. In DNA form, the CDR3 reads TGTGCCAGCAGCCAAGATCCAGGGCAGCCCCAGCATTTT.